Listed here are 5 T cell receptor beta chains from one sample, sequenced in a study of blood T cell repertoires in COVID-19. Method: immunoSEQ multiplex PCR; TCRdb's copy keeps in-frame clones and lacks some. The table lists about 64,000 clones, 85% to 90% of them singletons. The sample comprised peripheral blood. The receptors originated from a man aged 45-65 years with active COVID-19.

V and J are TRBV28 and TRBJ2-5; possibly TRBD1 for D (6 bases). The CDR3 is made up of 13 amino acids. Trimming left V 5 bases short and J 4 bases short, with 11 bases between. Germline V lookup: CDR1 MDHEN, CDR2 SYDVKM. CDR3 amino acids: CASSPRGPETQYF. The CDR3 DNA sequence: TGTGCCAGCAGTCCCAGGGGACCAGAGACCCAGTACTTC.

The J gene is TRBJ2-7, the V gene TRBV3-1 (or the pseudogene TRBV3-2), with 10 positions matching TRBD2. After removal of 3 bases from V and 5 bases from J, the junction contained 16 bases not matched to a gene. The germline V gene has CDR1 LGHDT and CDR2 YNNKEL (reference sequence). This CDR3 comprises 18 residues. CDR3 in DNA: TGTGCCAGCAGCCAGATGTCTACACGGGCTAGCGGGAGAAACGAGCAGTACTTC. Translation: CASSQMSTRASGRNEQYF.

The chain is built from TRBV27 and TRBJ1-2; D call uncertain. Germline CDR1 reads MNHEY; CDR2 reads SMNVEV (reference sequence). V was cut by 0 bases and J by 5 bases, with 13 bases left in between. This CDR3 spans 15 amino acids. This CDR3 is CASSLSRRAAYGYTF. The CDR3 nucleotides read TGTGCCAGCAGTTTATCGAGGCGGGCCGCATATGGCTACACCTTC.

The chain couples TRBV14 to TRBJ2-7; the D gene is possibly TRBD1 (6 bases). Germline V lookup: CDR1 SGHDN, CDR2 FVKESK. The CDR3 loop spans 16 amino acids. V gave up 0 bases and J gave up 7 bases, with 19 bases separating them. The CDR3 sequence is CASSQDWGRLGQEQYF. CDR3 sequence (DNA): TGTGCCAGCAGCCAAGATTGGGGGAGATTGGGACAAGAGCAGTACTTC.

The gene calls are TRBV5-1 and TRBJ2-1; perhaps TRBD1 as D (6 bases). The CDR3 sequence is 15 residues long. Germline V CDR1 and CDR2: SGHRS, YFSETQ. V lost 5 bases, J lost 6 bases, and 18 bases lay in between. The CDR3 region is CASSLEDRSLNEQFF. For the CDR3, the DNA is TGCGCCAGCAGTTTAGAAGACAGGTCACTCAATGAGCAGTTCTTC.